These 2 T cell receptor beta chains were sequenced from one sample in a study of blood T cell repertoires in COVID-19. Using immunoSEQ multiplex PCR, the repertoire was profiled, and TCRdb retains in-frame clones only, with some absent. The sample contains approximately 170,000 clones, 85% to 90% of which appear only once. Sequenced input: peripheral blood. The source is a middle-aged man who had recovered from COVID-19.

This clone came up once. The rearrangement joins TRBV5-1 to TRBJ1-5; no clear D. Per germline, CDR1 SGHRS and CDR2 YFSETQ. Trimming shortened V by 8 bases and J by 7 bases, and 19 bases separated the two germline ends. The CDR3 is 14 amino acids. CDR3 sequence (DNA): TGCGCCAGTGCCGATTGGGGAGGAGGGCAGCCCCAGCATTTT. Amino acids: CASADWGGGQPQHF.

J is TRBJ1-6 and V is TRBV14; 8 bases line up with TRBD1. Germline V gene sequence: CDR1 SGHDN, CDR2 FVKESK. V gave up 3 bases and J gave up 7 bases; unmatched junction bases: 5. The CDR3 loop spans 15 amino acids. The CDR3 reads CASSHGQGGNSPLHF. In DNA, the CDR3 is TGTGCCAGCAGCCATGGACAGGGCGGAAATTCACCCCTCCACTTT.